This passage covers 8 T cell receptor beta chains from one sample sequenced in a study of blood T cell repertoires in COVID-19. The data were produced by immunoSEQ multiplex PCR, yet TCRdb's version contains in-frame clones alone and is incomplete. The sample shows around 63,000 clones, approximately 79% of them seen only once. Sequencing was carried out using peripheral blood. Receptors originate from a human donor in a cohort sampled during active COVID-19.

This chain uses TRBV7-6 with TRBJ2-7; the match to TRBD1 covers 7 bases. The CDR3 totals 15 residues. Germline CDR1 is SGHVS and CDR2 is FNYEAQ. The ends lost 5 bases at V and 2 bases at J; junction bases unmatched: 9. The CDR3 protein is CASSPRQGVTYEQYF. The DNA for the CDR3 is TGTGCCAGCAGCCCCCGACAGGGCGTTACCTACGAGCAGTACTTC. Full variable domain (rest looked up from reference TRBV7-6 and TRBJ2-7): GAGVSQSPRYKVTKRGQDVALRCDPISGHVSLYWYRQALGQGPEFLTYFNYEAQQDKSGLPNDRFSAERPEGSISTLTIQRTEQRDSAMYRCASSPRQGVTYEQYFGPGTRLTVT.

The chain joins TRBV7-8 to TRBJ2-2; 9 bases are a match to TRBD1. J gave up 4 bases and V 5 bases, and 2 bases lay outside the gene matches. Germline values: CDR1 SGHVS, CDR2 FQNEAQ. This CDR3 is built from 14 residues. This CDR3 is CASSQGQGTGELFF. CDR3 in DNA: TGTGCCAGCAGCCAGGGACAGGGCACCGGGGAGCTGTTTTTT.

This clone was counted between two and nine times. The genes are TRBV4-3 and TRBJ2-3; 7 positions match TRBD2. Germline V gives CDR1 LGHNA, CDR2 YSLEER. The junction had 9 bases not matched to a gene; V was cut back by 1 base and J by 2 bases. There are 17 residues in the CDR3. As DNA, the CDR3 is TGCGCCAGCAGCCAAGGTATGGCGGGAGAGCTCACAGATACGCAGTATTTT. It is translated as CASSQGMAGELTDTQYF.

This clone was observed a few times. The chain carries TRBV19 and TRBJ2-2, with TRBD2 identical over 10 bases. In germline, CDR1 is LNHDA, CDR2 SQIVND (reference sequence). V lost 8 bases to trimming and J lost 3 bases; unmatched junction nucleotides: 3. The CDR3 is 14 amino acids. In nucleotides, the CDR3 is TGTGCCAGTGCAAGCGGGAGGGACACCGGGGAGCTGTTTTTT. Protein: CASASGRDTGELFF.

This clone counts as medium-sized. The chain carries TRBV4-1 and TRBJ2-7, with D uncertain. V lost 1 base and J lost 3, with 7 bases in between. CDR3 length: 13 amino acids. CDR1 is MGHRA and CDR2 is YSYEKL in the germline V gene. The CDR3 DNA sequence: TGCGCCAGCAGCCAAGGACTGGACTACGAGCAGTACTTC. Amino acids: CASSQGLDYEQYF.

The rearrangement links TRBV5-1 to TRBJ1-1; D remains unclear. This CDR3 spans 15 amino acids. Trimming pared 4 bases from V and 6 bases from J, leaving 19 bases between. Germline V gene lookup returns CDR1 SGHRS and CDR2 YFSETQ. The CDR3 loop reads CASSGGNGVKAEAFF. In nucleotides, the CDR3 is TGCGCCAGCAGCGGCGGGAATGGGGTCAAGGCTGAAGCTTTCTTT.

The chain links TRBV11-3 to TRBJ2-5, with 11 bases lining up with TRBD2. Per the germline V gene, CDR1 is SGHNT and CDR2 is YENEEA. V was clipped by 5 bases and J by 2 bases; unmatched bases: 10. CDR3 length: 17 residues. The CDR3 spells CASSNPKVAGGQETQYF. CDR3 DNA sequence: TGTGCCAGCAGCAACCCGAAGGTAGCGGGAGGGCAAGAGACCCAGTACTTC.

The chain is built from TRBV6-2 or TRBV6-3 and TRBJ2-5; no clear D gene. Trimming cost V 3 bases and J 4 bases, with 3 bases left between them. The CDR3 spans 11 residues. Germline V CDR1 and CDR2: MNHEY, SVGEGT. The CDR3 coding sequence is TGTGCCAGCAGTTATCTAGAGACCCAGTACTTC. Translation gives CASSYLETQYF.